The entry that follows covers one T cell receptor (beta chain) sequence. The data were produced by immunoSEQ multiplex PCR, yet TCRdb's version contains in-frame clones alone and is incomplete. The sample contains 200,000 to 300,000 clones, roughly 88% of which appear only once. The data originate from a study of blood T cell repertoires in COVID-19. About the study: T cells, B-cell-depleted T cells, or PBMCs provided the cDNA or gDNA that served as material.

The origin of this receptor is a woman in her thirties or forties with acute COVID-19. The source material was PBMCs or T cells enriched from blood (not recorded which).

The CDR3 DNA is TGTGCCAGCTCACCTGGACAGGGGAAGGGTCAGCCCCAGCATTTT. Protein sequence: CASSPGQGKGQPQHF. The rearrangement uses TRBV18 and TRBJ1-5; TRBD1 aligns across 9 bases. CDR3 length: 15 amino acids. Per germline, CDR1 KGHSH and CDR2 LQKENI. The V and J ends lost 3 bases and 6 bases, in that order; junction bases with no gene match: 6.